What follows is one TCR beta chain and its context. This clonotype came up many times. The target of this receptor is not known. No quality values exist for individual bases; no much larger clone is one base distant. The sample belongs to a study of early T cells in non-severe SARS-CoV-2 infection (dated by TCRdb to the early 2020s). For context, the study as a whole: TCR sequencing used bulk RNA from unsorted whole blood, so alpha and beta chains could not be paired.

Libraries were constructed by 5' RACE. The reads were generated on a NextSeq 500. Unique molecular identifiers were attached to individual cDNA molecules in the TCR library protocol so that sequencing error and PCR bias could be corrected. Sequencing covered both TCR alpha and beta chains, and within each sample the abundances of alpha and beta sequences were tightly co-correlated. The paper's processing steps were these. Decombinator V4 was used to perform V gene, J gene and CDR3 annotation of TCR sequences. TCRs were defined as expanded if a significant change between any two time points was detected under a Poisson model with p below 0.0001. TCR abundances were normalised to the total number of TCRs sequenced per sample and were expressed as counts per million. MAIT TCRs were defined by TRAV1-2 paired with TRAJ12, TRAJ20 or TRAJ33, and iNKT TCRs by TRAV10 paired with TRAJ18. VDJdb, accessed 1 November 2021, was searched for CMV, EBV and SARS-CoV-2 annotated TCRs, excluding TCRs annotated for multiple antigens. TCRdb reworked the public reads: Q25 trimming with fastp, MiXCR clone assembly, productive beta chains retained. CDR3 protein duplicates are merged, each entry listing the most common genes and DNA. The V and J calls were determined by TCRdb, not by the authors. This sample lists more than 55,000 distinct CDR3 sequences; less than 15% were detected once. Together, the top ten hold approximately 8.5% of the sample.

Per the germline V gene, SQVTM is the CDR1 and ANQGSEA is the CDR2. The germline V and J ends show losses of 2 bases and 5 bases respectively, and no gene match explains 5 bases of the junction. The CDR3, cysteine through phenylalanine, is 14 amino acids long. Kept here is only the CDR3 DNA, which spans 42 bases and is read in frame from base 1. This was a case-control study nested in a cohort of healthcare workers in London, UK, who had nasopharyngeal swab PCR tests and blood samples taken every week. Healthcare workers were recruited between 23 and 31 March 2020, during the week of the UK lockdown, and were followed weekly for up to about 15 weeks. The paper's findings and limits, for the study overall: Matching against VDJdb was skewed toward anti-spike CD8 responses, likely underestimated virus-specific expansions, and missed private and CD4 specificities.

The receptor comes from an adult who was a healthcare worker with PCR-confirmed SARS-CoV-2 infection or an uninfected control (not recorded which). The chain couples TRBV29-1 to TRBJ2-1, with 8 bases in between that match TRBD2. The sequences come from whole blood, collected at baseline. The DNA is TGCAGCGTTGAAAGCCGGACTAGCAACAATGAGCAGTTCTTC. This is translated as CSVESRTSNNEQFF.